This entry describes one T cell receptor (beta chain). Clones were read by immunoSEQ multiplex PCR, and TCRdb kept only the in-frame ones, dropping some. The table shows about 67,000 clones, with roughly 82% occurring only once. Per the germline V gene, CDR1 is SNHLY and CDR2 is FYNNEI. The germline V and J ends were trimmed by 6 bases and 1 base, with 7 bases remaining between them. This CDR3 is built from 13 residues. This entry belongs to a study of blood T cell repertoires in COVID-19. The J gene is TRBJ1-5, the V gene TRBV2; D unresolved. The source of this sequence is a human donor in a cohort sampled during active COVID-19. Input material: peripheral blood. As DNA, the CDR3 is TGTGCCAGCAGCATCGGGAGCAATCAGCCCCAGCATTTT. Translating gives CASSIGSNQPQHF.